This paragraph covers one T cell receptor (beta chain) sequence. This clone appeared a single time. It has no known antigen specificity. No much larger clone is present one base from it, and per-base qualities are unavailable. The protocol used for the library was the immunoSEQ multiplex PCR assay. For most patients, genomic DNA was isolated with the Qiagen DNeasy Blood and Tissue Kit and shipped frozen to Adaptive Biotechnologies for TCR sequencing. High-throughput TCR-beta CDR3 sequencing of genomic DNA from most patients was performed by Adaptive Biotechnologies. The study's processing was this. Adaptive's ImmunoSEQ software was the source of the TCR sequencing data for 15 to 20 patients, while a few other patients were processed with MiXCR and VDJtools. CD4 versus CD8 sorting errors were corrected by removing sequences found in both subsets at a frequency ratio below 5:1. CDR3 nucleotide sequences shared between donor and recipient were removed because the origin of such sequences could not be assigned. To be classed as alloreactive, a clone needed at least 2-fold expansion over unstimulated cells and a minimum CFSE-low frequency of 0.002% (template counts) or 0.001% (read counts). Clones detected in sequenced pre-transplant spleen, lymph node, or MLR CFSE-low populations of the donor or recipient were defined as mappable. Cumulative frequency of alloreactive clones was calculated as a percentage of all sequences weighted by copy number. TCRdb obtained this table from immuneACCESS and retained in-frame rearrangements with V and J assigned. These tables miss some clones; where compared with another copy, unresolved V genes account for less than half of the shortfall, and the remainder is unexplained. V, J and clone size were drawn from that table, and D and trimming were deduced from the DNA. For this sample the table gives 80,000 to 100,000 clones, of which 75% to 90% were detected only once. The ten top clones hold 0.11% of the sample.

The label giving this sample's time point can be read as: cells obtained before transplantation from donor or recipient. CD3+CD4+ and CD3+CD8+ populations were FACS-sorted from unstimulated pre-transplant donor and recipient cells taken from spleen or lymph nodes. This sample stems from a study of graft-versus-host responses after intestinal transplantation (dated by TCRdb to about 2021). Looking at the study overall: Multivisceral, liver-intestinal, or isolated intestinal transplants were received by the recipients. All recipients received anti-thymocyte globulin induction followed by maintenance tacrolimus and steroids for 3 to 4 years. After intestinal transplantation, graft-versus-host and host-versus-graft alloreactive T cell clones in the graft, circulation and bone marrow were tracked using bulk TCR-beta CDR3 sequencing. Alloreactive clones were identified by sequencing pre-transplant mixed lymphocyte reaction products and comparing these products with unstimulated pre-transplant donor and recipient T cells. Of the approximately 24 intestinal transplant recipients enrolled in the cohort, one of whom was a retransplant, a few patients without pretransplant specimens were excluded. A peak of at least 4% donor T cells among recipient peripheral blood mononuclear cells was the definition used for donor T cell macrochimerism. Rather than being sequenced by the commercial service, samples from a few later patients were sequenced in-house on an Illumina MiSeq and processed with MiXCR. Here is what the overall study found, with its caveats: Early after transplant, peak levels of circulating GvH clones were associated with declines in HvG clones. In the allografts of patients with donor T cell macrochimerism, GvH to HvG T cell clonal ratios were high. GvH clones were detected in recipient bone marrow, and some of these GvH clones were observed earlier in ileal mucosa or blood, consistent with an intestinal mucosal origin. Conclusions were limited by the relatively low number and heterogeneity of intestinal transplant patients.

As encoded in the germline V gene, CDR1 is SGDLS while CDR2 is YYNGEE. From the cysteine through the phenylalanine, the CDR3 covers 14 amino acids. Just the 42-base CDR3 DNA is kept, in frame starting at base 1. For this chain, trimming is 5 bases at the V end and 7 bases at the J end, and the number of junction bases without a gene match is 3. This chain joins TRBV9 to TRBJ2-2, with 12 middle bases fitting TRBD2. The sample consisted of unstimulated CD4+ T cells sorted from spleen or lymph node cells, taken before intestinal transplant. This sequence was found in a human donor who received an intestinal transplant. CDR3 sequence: CASRRTSGDGELFF. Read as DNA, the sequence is TGTGCCAGCAGAAGGACTAGCGGGGACGGGGAGCTGTTTTTT.